This T cell receptor beta chain was sequenced in a study of cytomegalovirus exposure and HLA in healthy donors (dated by TCRdb to the late 2010s). Background on the whole study: In an earlier analysis of fewer than 750 of the donors, 276 Gb of sequence data and 100 million or so unique TCR beta sequences from about 179 million T cells were reported. Donor age, sex, ethnicity and CMV serostatus were compiled together with the repertoire data. All discovery cohort repertoires had been generated on a single sequencing platform. Among the roughly 370 genotyped donors, 75% to 90% belonged to the genetic ancestry cluster associated with self-reported Caucasian donors. In a later analysis, previously published TCR beta repertoires from several hundred donors were re-analyzed and high-resolution HLA genotyping was added so that TCR occurrence patterns could be studied. In addition to the first cohort of several hundred subjects, a separate validation cohort of some 120 different subjects was used. The T cell repertoires of about 700 subjects were profiled by immunosequencing and related to cytomegalovirus serostatus. HLA typing covered class I and class II loci at four-digit resolution. In an earlier analysis of more than 550 of the donors, high-throughput TCR beta sequencing was used to judge whether each TCR beta V gene segment behaved as functional or pseudogenic. On average, 235,054 unique TCR beta nucleotide sequences were sequenced per donor among a few hundred genotyped donors of the cohort, with roughly 19% of those sequences being non-productive. A handful of DR-DQ haplotypes were handled as single units for association and clustering because linkage in the cohort was strong. Rather than using new phenotypic data, the later analysis identified candidate immune exposures from TCR beta sequences and from how often those sequences occurred across donors. The study aimed to test whether cataloging public T cell receptors could reveal signatures of past pathogen exposure. Typing coverage differed by locus: A, B, C, DRB1 and DQB1 were typed in about 629-640 donors, DQA1 in about 500, DPA1 in 600 to 610, and DPB1 in 450 to 490. Approximately 310 gigabases of sequencing data and 78 million or so unique TCR sequences were included in an early release covering roughly 700 HLA-typed donors. A later genetic analysis used genome-wide SNP genotypes for about 60% of the 666 donors, treating that subset as a discovery cohort. To predict cytomegalovirus infection status, the study combined high-throughput TCR immunosequencing, statistical association of individual TCRs with disease status, and machine learning.

Libraries were constructed by the immunoSEQ multiplex PCR assay. For the multiplex PCR, a mixture combining 60 forward primers for TCR Vbeta segments and 13 reverse primers for TCR Jbeta segments was used. A multiplex PCR assay on genomic DNA amplified the CDR3 region of rearranged TCR beta genes. Amplified TCR beta libraries were sequenced as 87-base-pair reads on the Illumina HiSeq System. The paper's data handling went like this. In a later analysis, around 80 million unique TCR beta chains were counted across the roughly 610 repertoires, and approximately 11 million of these chains were shared by at least two donors. Raw reads were error-corrected and collapsed into unique sequences by a nearest-neighbor algorithm in which closely related sequences were merged to remove PCR and sequencing errors. To assign V, D and J gene segments, CDR3 sequences were aligned to IMGT reference sequences. Each retained sequence needed at least a six-nucleotide match to both a V gene segment and a J gene segment. A rearrangement was called productive if the CDR3 had no stop codons and remained in frame with V and J, and every other rearrangement was called non-productive. CDR3 was defined by IMGT convention, running from the second conserved V-encoded cysteine to the conserved J-encoded phenylalanine. In an earlier analysis of more than 550 of the donors, sequences lacking an unambiguous match to a single V gene segment were excluded. An earlier analysis of several hundred of the donors classified V segments as functional when productive rearrangements were above 56.7% and as segregating when the standard deviation between donors was above 5%. A statistical classification framework was built to diagnose cytomegalovirus status from the catalog of TCR beta chain sequences. A later analysis assigned V and J genes by comparing TCR nucleotide sequences with IMGT/GENE-DB human TR gene sequences. In a later analysis, CDR3 sequences and most-parsimonious VDJ recombination scenarios were assigned using the TCRdist pipeline. In a later analysis, every TCR beta chain was defined by the combination of its CDR3 amino acid sequence and its V-gene family, and reads without a unique V-gene family were dropped. To address suspected cross-contamination and a sequencing artifact, a later analysis removed 550 to 750 highly shared, low-generation-probability nucleotide sequences. For each public chain, a later analysis derived a clonal expansion index from normalized ranks of inferred template counts within each repertoire. In a later analysis, generation probabilities were computed using a VDJ recombination model fitted to out-of-frame rearrangements, and the results were checked against IGoR. In a later analysis, hypergeometric tests were used to score TCR-TCR, TCR-HLA and TCR-CMV co-occurrence, with a repertoire-size bias correction applied to TCR pairs. In a later analysis, false discovery rates were estimated by permuting HLA or CMV assignments 20 times. In a later analysis, co-occurring TCRs were grouped using DBSCAN, with TCRdist sequence similarity added in when clustering inside HLA-allele-positive subsets. For co-occurrence clustering, repertoires with fewer than 30,000 or more than 120,000 public chains were excluded, along with roughly 5 repertoires with anomalous nucleotide sharing. TCRdb retrieved this table from immuneACCESS and kept in-frame rearrangements only. Not all clones are present; in checked studies, unresolved V genes account for under half, and no reason is known for the remainder. D and trimming come from the DNA, and the V and J calls and clone size come from that table. This sample gives some 160,000 clones in total; roughly 87% of them show up just once. Together, the top ten hold approximately 0.55% of the sample.

The research as a whole found: In vitro tests confirmed that three of the cytomegalovirus-associated TCR beta chains recognize cytomegalovirus antigens. Because counts were too low, about 18 rarely observed V segments, including chromosome 9 orphons, were left out of the earlier analysis of some 640 of the donors. The classifier was reported to diagnose cytomegalovirus status with high specificity and sensitivity in both the original and validation cohorts. In a later genetic analysis, fewer N-insertions in productive TCRs were reported among donors in an Asian-associated ancestry cluster than the roughly 640-donor mean. The study gave a list of around 170 TCR beta chains associated with cytomegalovirus. Because some donors lacked HLA typing at each locus, the association tests relied only on the typed subset. Because the 87-base-pair reads could not distinguish some IMGT-functional V segments, including TRBV6-2 and TRBV6-3, those segments were excluded. At a false discovery rate of 0.05, a later analysis linked under 20,000 TCR beta sequences to specific HLA alleles. Most CMV-associated TCR beta chains appeared to be HLA-restricted in a later analysis, and the HLA associations seemed to be driven largely by CMV exposure. In a later genetic analysis, a missense DCLRE1C variant was associated with V-gene and J-gene trimming of TCR beta chains, and the association was replicated in an independent cohort. A cluster of highly shared sequence variants was judged likely to be a technical artifact of the sequencing pipeline. The cohort was sequenced for TCR beta chains only, and without alpha or paired-chain data the features that could be detected were limited. Across donors, most TCR sequences were observed very rarely, whereas some public TCRs were present in many individuals. In a later analysis, the rate of TCR association differed among HLA loci, with DRB1 alleles having the most associated TCRs and HLA-C alleles having the fewest. The only immune exposure information available for the cohort was CMV serostatus. In a later analysis, HLA-associated TCR beta chains showed more clonal expansion and lower generation probabilities than non-associated chains that were equally common. Correlated functional status among segregating V segments might be attributable to linkage disequilibrium, but an unknown experimental factor could not be ruled out. An earlier analysis of 450 to 750 of the donors showed that most TCR beta V segments appeared in productive rearrangements either about 87% or about 30% of the time, which broadly matched IMGT annotations. The authors suggested that the approach could potentially be extended to other disease states and immunological phenotypes. Assigning TCR associations to individual alleles was difficult when HLA alleles, especially DR and DQ, strongly co-occurred. A further reported finding was that TCR beta sequences accurately predicted the HLA-A and HLA-B alleles for most subjects in the first cohort. According to a later analysis, parvovirus B19, influenza, CMV and Epstein-Barr virus appeared linked to several top co-occurrence clusters. Roughly uniform sequencing depth across donors was assumed in presence/absence analyses, although this assumption may not hold.

Sequences SGHNT (CDR1) and YYREEE (CDR2) are obtained from the germline V gene (reference sequence). From cysteine to phenylalanine, the CDR3 is 15 amino acids long. This entry keeps only the CDR3 DNA: 45 bases, framed from base 1. V gives up 8 bases and J gives up 2 bases, and the segment between their germline ends measures 20 bases. To note about this clone: Its target antigen remains unknown. No quality values exist for individual bases; no much larger clone is one base distant.

The cohort consisted of 670 or so healthy bone marrow donors. Cohort members were all nominally healthy when sampled, although unrecorded immune exposures were likely present. The donor tested CMV seronegative and was one of the 352 seronegative cohort members. Each donor provided a peripheral blood sample, and peripheral blood mononuclear cells were used for TCR beta sequencing. Genomic DNA was extracted from the blood cell samples with the Qiagen DNeasy Blood Extraction Kit. The sequence derives from a woman in her forties or fifties in good health and CMV-seronegative. Rearrangement joined TRBV5-4 to TRBJ2-7; the D gene identity is not certain. The sample consisted of PBMCs. This receptor has the CDR3 CASRMPPRQTYEQYF. Read as DNA, the sequence is TGTGCCAGTCGCATGCCCCCGCGGCAGACCTACGAGCAGTACTTC.